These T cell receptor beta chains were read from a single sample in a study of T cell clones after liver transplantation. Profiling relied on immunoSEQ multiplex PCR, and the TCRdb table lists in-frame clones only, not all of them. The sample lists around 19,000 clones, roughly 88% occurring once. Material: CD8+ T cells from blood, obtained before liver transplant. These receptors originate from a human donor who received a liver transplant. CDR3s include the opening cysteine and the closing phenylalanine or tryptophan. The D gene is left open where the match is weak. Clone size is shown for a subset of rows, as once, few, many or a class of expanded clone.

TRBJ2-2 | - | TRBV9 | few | CASSLSGQHRELFF | TGTGCCAGCAGCCTCAGCGGACAGCACCGGGAGCTGTTTTTT
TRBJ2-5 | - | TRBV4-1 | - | CASSQDPQGETQYF | TGCGCCAGCAGCCAAGATCCCCAGGGTGAGACCCAGTACTTC
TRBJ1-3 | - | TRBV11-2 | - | CASSPEAGNTIYF | TGTGCCAGCAGCCCAGAGGCCGGAAACACCATATATTTT
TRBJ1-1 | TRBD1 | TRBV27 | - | CASSPRLGTGQGTEAFF | TGTGCCAGCAGTCCACGCCTCGGGACAGGGCAAGGGACTGAAGCTTTCTTT
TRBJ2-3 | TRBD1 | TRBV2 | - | CASSEGTGGSTDTQYF | TGTGCCAGCAGTGAAGGGACAGGGGGAAGCACAGATACGCAGTATTTT
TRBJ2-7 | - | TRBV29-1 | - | CSVDSGASYEQYF | TGCAGCGTTGACTCCGGGGCCTCCTACGAGCAGTACTTC
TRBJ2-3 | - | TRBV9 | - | CASSVRGGETDTQYF | TGTGCCAGCAGCGTGAGGGGAGGAGAGACAGATACGCAGTATTTT
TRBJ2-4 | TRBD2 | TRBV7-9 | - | CASSRASGRENIQYF | TGTGCCAGCAGTCGGGCAAGCGGGAGGGAAAACATTCAGTACTTC
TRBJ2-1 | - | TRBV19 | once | CASSIDTSNEQFF | TGTGCCAGTAGTATAGACACTAGCAATGAGCAGTTCTTC
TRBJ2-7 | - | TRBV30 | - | CAWSVGVGAYEQYF | TGTGCCTGGAGTGTAGGAGTGGGAGCCTACGAGCAGTACTTC
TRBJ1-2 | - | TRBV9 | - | CASSFGPNAGDGYTF | TGTGCCAGCAGCTTTGGCCCTAATGCGGGTGATGGCTACACCTTC
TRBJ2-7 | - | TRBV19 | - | CASSIAGSSYEQYF | TGTGCCAGTAGTATAGCCGGGAGTAGCTACGAGCAGTACTTC
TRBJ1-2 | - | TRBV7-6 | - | CASSPGTVSGYTF | TGTGCCAGCAGCCCGGGGACCGTATCTGGCTACACCTTC
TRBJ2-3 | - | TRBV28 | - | CASSLGSYTDTQYF | TGTGCCAGCAGTCTCGGATCTTACACAGATACGCAGTATTTT
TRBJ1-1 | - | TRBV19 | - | CAISTGFGSTEAFF | TGTGCCATTTCCACAGGTTTTGGTTCCACTGAAGCTTTCTTT
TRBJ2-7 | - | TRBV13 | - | CASSTRTTGYEQYF | TGTGCCAGCAGCACCCGGACAACGGGCTACGAGCAGTACTTC
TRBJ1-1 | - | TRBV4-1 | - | CASSQGGGFSFTEAFF | TGCGCCAGCAGCCAAGGAGGAGGGTTCTCGTTTACTGAAGCTTTCTTT
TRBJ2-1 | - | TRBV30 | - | CAWINLDEQFF | TGTGCCTGGATAAATTTAGATGAGCAGTTCTTC
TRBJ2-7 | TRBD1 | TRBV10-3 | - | CAISPGRGMNEQYF | TGTGCCATCAGTCCCGGCAGGGGGATGAACGAGCAGTACTTC
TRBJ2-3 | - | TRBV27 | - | CASSLSGSFNRFYTDTQYF | TGTGCCAGCAGTTTAAGCGGCAGCTTTAACCGGTTTTACACAGATACGCAGTATTTT
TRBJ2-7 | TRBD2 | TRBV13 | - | CASSLSAGLVSYEQYF | TGTGCCAGCAGCCTCTCGGCAGGACTAGTGTCTTACGAGCAGTACTTC
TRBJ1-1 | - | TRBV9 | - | CASSVGTNTEAFF | TGTGCCAGCAGCGTGGGGACCAACACTGAAGCTTTCTTT
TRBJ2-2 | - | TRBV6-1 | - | CASSEQGWHTGELFF | TGTGCCAGCAGTGAGCAAGGGTGGCACACCGGGGAGCTGTTTTTT